Below, 20 T cell receptor beta chains from the same sample are listed, as sequenced in a study of shared clonotypes between healthy human individuals. TCRdb's table, derived via immunoSEQ multiplex PCR, lists solely in-frame clones and lacks some. The repertoire holds approximately 2.3 million clones, with 90% to 95% as singletons. The sample was naive CD4+ T cells from PBMCs. This sample's subset: CD45RA+ positively selected. The receptors originated from a man between 18 and 29 years old in good health. Some clones in this sample may be carry-over from other donors' samples.

The chain links TRBV6-5 to TRBJ2-1, with unresolved D. The CDR3 spans 16 residues. Trimming stripped 2 bases from V and 7 bases from J, with 18 bases between. CDR1 is MNHEY and CDR2 is SVGAGI in the germline V gene. The CDR3 here is CASSYLVARVGNEQFF. CDR3 nucleotide sequence: TGTGCCAGCAGTTACCTGGTCGCAAGGGTTGGTAATGAGCAGTTCTTC.

The chain has TRBV7-3 and TRBJ2-1, with TRBD2 identical over 9 bases. The CDR3 extends over 15 amino acids. With V trimmed by 5 bases and J by 12 bases, 14 bases remained unmatched. Germline V gene sequence: CDR1 SGHTA, CDR2 FQGTGA. CDR3 amino acids: CASSRQPGSAGGQFF. The CDR3 DNA sequence: TGTGCCAGCAGCCGCCAACCGGGCTCAGCGGGGGGGCAGTTCTTC.

The chain joins TRBV14 to TRBJ1-2; TRBD1 agrees at 9 bases. CDR1 is SGHDN, CDR2 FVKESK, per germline. This CDR3 is built from 13 residues. The J segment lost 8 bases and the V segment lost 4 bases, leaving 5 bases of the junction unmatched. CDR3 in amino acids: CASSPGTGRGYTF. The CDR3 DNA reads TGTGCCAGCAGCCCCGGGACAGGGCGAGGCTACACCTTC.

This clone was found a few times. This chain joins TRBV9 and TRBJ1-5; 7 positions match TRBD1. V gave up 2 bases and J gave up 4 bases; unmatched junction bases: 6. The CDR3 is 15 amino acids. CDR1 and CDR2 from the germline V gene are SGDLS and YYNGEE. CDR3 residues: CASSVTGAPNQPQHF. The CDR3, as DNA: TGTGCCAGCAGCGTCACAGGGGCGCCAAATCAGCCCCAGCATTTT.

CDR3 protein: CASTPDYNYGYTF. CDR3 bases: TGCGCCAGCACCCCTGATTACAACTATGGCTACACCTTC. This chain joins TRBV4-1 and TRBJ1-2, with unresolved D. CDR1 and CDR2 from the germline V gene are MGHRA and YSYEKL. V lost 7 bases to trimming and J lost 2 bases, with 11 bases between them. The CDR3 spans 13 residues.

This clone occurred once. The chain employs TRBV19 and TRBJ2-1; 14 positions match TRBD2. Germline V lookup: CDR1 LNHDA, CDR2 SQIVND (reference sequence). The CDR3 contains 15 residues. With V trimmed by 7 bases and J by 8 bases, 7 bases remained unmatched. The CDR3 DNA reads as TGTGCCAGTATTTCGACTAGCGGGAGGGCCGATGAGCAGTTCTTC. Protein sequence: CASISTSGRADEQFF.

The rearrangement joins TRBV7-2 to TRBJ1-5; D is perhaps TRBD1 (6 bases). There are 16 residues in the CDR3. Between the trimmed V and J ends, which lost 3 bases and 7 bases, there was a span of 19 bases. Germline V gene lookup returns CDR1 SGHTA and CDR2 FQGNSA. The CDR3 here is CASSFYVLTGMQPQHF. Written as DNA, the CDR3 is TGTGCCAGCAGCTTCTACGTCTTGACAGGCATGCAGCCCCAGCATTTT.

The V call is TRBV5-1, the J call TRBJ1-4, with D possibly being TRBD1 (5 bases). The CDR3 loop spans 14 amino acids. Deletions cut 4 bases from V and 8 bases from J, with 15 bases between. Germline V lookup: CDR1 SGHRS, CDR2 YFSETQ. The CDR3 region is CASSLGPGGEKLFF. CDR3 nucleotides: TGCGCCAGCAGCCTGGGACCAGGCGGGGAAAAACTGTTTTTT.

The chain links TRBV11-2 to TRBJ2-1; the D gene is possibly TRBD1 (5 bases). V shed 4 bases and J shed 4 bases, with 8 bases lying between them. The CDR3 consists of 13 residues. Germline V CDR1 and CDR2: SGHAT, FQNNGV. CDR3 bases: TGTGCCAGCAGCTCCGCAGGGTACAATGAGCAGTTCTTC. Its protein is CASSSAGYNEQFF.

This rearrangement joins TRBV5-1 to TRBJ2-3, with TRBD1 matching 7 bases. The germline V gene has CDR1 SGHRS and CDR2 YFSETQ. The CDR3 consists of 15 residues. J gave up 2 bases and V 6 bases, and 9 bases lay outside the gene matches. The CDR3 is CASTLRDSSTDTQYF. The CDR3 DNA reads as TGCGCCAGCACCCTGAGGGACAGCTCCACAGATACGCAGTATTTT.

The rearrangement uses TRBV10-3 and TRBJ1-3; tentatively, D is TRBD1 (5 bases). The CDR3 consists of 15 residues. Germline V gives CDR1 ENHRY, CDR2 SYGVKD. The V end was cut by 2 bases, the J end by 2 bases, with 10 bases between. The DNA for the CDR3 is TGTGCCATCAGTGAGCAGGGTACCCCTGGAAACACCATATATTTT. Its protein product is CAISEQGTPGNTIYF.

V usage is TRBV7-9 and J usage is TRBJ1-5, with a weak D call TRBD1 (5 bases). The CDR3 loop spans 14 amino acids. Germline CDR1 reads SEHNR; CDR2 reads FQNEAQ (reference sequence). Trimming shortened V by 7 bases and J by 3 bases, and 13 bases separated the two germline ends. CDR3 nucleotide sequence: TGTGCCAGCAACCGCCTGGGGCCCAATCAGCCCCAGCATTTT. This sequence encodes CASNRLGPNQPQHF. The whole variable domain, filled in from reference TRBV7-9 and TRBJ1-5, reads DTGVSQNPRHKITKRGQNVTFRCDPISEHNRLYWYRQTLGQGPEFLTYFQNEAQLEKSRLLSDRFSAERPKGSFSTLEIQRTEQGDSAMYLCASNRLGPNQPQHFGDGTRLSIL.

The chain combines TRBV11-2 with TRBJ2-2, with 11 positions matching TRBD2. Unmatched junction bases numbered 6, after V lost 5 bases and J lost 4 bases. This CDR3 contains 16 residues. Germline V lookup: CDR1 SGHAT, CDR2 FQNNGV. DNA of the CDR3: TGTGCCAGCAGCGTTAGCGGGAGGGCCATCACCGGGGAGCTGTTTTTT. Its translation is CASSVSGRAITGELFF.

V is TRBV5-8 and J is TRBJ2-7; D might be TRBD2 (6 bases). Germline loops: CDR1 SGHTS, CDR2 YDEGEE. The CDR3 runs 12 residues. V lost 7 bases and J lost 4, with 12 bases in between. The CDR3 region is CASSSGRYEQYF. The CDR3 DNA is TGTGCCAGCTCCAGCGGGCGTTACGAGCAGTACTTC.

The V gene is TRBV21-1, the J gene TRBJ2-7. TRBV21-1 counts as a pseudogene. The CDR3 contains 12 residues. The CDR3 region is CASSKGSSEQYF. CDR3 DNA: TGTGCCAGCAGCAAAGGGTCCTCCGAGCAGTACTTC.

The chain carries TRBV28 and TRBJ1-5; D perhaps matches TRBD1 (5 bases). Trimming removed 8 bases from V and 0 bases from J, with 14 bases in between. The CDR3 is 15 amino acids. Germline assignment: CDR1 MDHEN and CDR2 SYDVKM. This CDR3 is CASGVGGASNQPQHF. The CDR3 bases are TGTGCCAGCGGGGTGGGAGGGGCTAGCAATCAGCCCCAGCATTTT.

The chain couples TRBV11-2 to TRBJ2-7; TRBD2 aligns across 12 bases. V shed 1 base and J 5 bases; nucleotides not matched to a gene: 3. The CDR3 runs 15 residues. From germline, CDR1 is SGHAT and CDR2 FQNNGV. CDR3: CASSLGGLAGHEQYF. The DNA for the CDR3 is TGTGCCAGCAGCTTAGGGGGACTAGCGGGTCACGAGCAGTACTTC.

This chain uses TRBV7-2 with TRBJ1-5, with D uncertain. Looked up from germline, CDR1 is SGHTA and CDR2 is FQGNSA. V lost 11 bases and J 5 bases, leaving 16 bases between the germline ends. CDR3 length equals 13 residues. CDR3 bases: TGTGCCTCAGCGGCGGATCCCTATCAGCCCCAGCATTTT. Amino acid sequence: CASAADPYQPQHF.

This clone was detected only a few times. V is TRBV12-5 and J is TRBJ2-2; 8 nucleotides line up with TRBD2. The CDR3 is 14 residues long. Germline V lookup: CDR1 LGHNT, CDR2 FRNRAP. Losses at the gene ends were 7 bases for V and 7 bases for J; bases not matched to a gene: 8. The CDR3 DNA reads as TGTGCTAGTGCCGTTAGCGGGACTGGCGGGGAGCTGTTTTTT. Its translation is CASAVSGTGGELFF.

In nucleotides, the CDR3 is TGTGCCAGCAGCCTCAAGGACAGGGAAGATGAAAAACTGTTTTTT. This gives the protein CASSLKDREDEKLFF. The rearrangement joins TRBV9 to TRBJ1-4; TRBD1 agrees at 8 bases. This CDR3 spans 15 amino acids. The J segment lost 6 bases and the V segment lost 4 bases, leaving 8 bases of the junction unmatched. Germline V gene lookup returns CDR1 SGDLS and CDR2 YYNGEE.